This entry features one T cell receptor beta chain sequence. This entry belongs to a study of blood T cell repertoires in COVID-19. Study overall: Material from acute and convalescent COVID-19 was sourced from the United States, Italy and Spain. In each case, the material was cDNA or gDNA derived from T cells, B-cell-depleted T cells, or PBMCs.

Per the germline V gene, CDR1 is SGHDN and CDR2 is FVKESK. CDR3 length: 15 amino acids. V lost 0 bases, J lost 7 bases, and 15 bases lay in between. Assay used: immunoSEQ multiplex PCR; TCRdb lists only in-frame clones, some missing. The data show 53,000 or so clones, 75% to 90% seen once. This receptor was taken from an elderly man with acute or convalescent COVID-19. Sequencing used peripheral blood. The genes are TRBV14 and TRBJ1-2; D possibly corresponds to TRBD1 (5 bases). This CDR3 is CASSQDRQGLRGYTF. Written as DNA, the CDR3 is TGTGCCAGCAGCCAAGATCGGCAGGGTCTACGTGGCTACACCTTC.